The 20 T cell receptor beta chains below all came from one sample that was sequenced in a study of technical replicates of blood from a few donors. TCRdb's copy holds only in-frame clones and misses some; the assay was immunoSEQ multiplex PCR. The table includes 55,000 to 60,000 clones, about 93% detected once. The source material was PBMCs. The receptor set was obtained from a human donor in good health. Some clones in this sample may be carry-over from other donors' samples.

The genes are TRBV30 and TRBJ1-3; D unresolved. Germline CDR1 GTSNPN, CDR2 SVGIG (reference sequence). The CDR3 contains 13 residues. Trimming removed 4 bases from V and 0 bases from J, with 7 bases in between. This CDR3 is CAWTGSSGNTIYF. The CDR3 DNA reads TGTGCCTGGACAGGATCCTCTGGAAACACCATATATTTT.

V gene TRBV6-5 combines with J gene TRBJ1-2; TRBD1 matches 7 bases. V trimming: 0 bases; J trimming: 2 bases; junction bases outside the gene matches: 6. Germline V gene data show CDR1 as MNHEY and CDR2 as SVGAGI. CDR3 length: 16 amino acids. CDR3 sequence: CASSYSSWGQNYGYTF. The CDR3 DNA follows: TGTGCCAGCAGTTACTCGAGTTGGGGACAGAACTATGGCTACACCTTC.

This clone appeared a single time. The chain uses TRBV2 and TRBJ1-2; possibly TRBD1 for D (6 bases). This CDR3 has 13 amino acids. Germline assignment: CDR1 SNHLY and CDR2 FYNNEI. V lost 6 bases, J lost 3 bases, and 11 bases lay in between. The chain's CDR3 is CASRAGADYGYTF. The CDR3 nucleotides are TGTGCCAGCAGGGCGGGGGCGGACTATGGCTACACCTTC. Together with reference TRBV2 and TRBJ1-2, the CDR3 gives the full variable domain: EPEVTQTPSHQVTQMGQEVILRCVPISNHLYFYWYRQILGQKVEFLVSFYNNEISEKSEIFDDQFSVERPDGSNFTLKIRSTKLEDSAMYFCASRAGADYGYTFGSGTRLTVV.

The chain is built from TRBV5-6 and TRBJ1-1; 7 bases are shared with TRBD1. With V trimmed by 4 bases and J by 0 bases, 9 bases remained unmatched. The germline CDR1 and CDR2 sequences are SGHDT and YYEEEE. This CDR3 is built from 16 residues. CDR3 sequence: CASSPPDRDLNTEAFF. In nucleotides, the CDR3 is TGTGCCAGCAGCCCACCCGACAGGGACTTGAACACTGAAGCTTTCTTT.

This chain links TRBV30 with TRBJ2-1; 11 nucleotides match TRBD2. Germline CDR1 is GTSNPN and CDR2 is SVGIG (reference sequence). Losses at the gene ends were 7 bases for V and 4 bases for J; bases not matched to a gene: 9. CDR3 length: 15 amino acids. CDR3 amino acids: CAFYPLAGGYNEQFF. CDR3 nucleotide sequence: TGTGCCTTCTACCCTTTAGCGGGGGGGTACAATGAGCAGTTCTTC.

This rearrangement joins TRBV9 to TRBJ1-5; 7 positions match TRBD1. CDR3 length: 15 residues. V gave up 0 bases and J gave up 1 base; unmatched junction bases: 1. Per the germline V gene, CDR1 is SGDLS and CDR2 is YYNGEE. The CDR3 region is CASSVAGQSNQPQHF. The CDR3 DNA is TGTGCCAGCAGCGTAGCGGGACAGAGCAATCAGCCCCAGCATTTT.

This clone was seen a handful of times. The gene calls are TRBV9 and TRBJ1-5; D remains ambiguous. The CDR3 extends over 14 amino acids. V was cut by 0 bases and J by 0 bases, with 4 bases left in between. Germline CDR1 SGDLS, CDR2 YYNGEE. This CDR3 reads CASSVADSNQPQHF. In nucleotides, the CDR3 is TGTGCCAGCAGCGTAGCAGATAGCAATCAGCCCCAGCATTTT.

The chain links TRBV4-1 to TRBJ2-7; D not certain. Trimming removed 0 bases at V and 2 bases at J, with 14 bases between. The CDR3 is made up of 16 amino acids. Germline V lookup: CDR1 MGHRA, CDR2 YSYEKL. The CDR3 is CASSQDALVYPYEQYF. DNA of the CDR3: TGCGCCAGCAGCCAAGATGCCCTAGTCTACCCCTACGAGCAGTACTTC.

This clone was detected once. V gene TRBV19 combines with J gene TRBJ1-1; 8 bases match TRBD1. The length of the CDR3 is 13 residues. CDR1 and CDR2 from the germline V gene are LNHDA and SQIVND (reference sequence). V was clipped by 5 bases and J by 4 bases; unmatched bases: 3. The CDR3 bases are TGTGCCAGTAGTCCCCAGGGGGCCACTGAAGCTTTCTTT. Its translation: CASSPQGATEAFF.

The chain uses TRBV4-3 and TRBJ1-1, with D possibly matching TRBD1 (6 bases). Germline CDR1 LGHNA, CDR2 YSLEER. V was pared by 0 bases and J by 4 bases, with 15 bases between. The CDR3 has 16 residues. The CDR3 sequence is CASSQDRGGASTEAFF. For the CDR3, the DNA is TGCGCCAGCAGCCAAGATAGGGGGGGGGCGAGCACTGAAGCTTTCTTT.

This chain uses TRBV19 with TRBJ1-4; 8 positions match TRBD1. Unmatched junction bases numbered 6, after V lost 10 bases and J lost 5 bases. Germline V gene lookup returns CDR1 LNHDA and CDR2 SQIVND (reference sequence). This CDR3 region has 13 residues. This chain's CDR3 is CATMDRVNEKLFF. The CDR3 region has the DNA TGTGCCACAATGGACAGGGTGAATGAAAAACTGTTTTTT.

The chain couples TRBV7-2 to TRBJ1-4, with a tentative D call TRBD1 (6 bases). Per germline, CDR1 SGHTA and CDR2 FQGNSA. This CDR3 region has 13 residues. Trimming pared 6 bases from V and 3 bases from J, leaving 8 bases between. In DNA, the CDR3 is TGTGCCAGCAGACAGGGACCTAATGAAAAACTGTTTTTT. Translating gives CASRQGPNEKLFF.

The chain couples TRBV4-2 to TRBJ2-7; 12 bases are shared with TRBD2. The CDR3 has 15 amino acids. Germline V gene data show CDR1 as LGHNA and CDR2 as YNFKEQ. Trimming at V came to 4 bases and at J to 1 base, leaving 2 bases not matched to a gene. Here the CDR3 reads CASSRGLAGSYEQYF. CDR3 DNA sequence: TGTGCCAGCAGCCGAGGACTAGCGGGGTCCTACGAGCAGTACTTC.

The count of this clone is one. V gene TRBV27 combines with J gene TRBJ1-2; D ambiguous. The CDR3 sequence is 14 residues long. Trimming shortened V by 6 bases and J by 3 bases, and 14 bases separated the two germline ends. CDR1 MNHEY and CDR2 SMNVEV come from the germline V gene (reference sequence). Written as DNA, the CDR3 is TGTGCCAGCAGCAGCTCGGGGTTTGACTATGGCTACACCTTC. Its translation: CASSSSGFDYGYTF.

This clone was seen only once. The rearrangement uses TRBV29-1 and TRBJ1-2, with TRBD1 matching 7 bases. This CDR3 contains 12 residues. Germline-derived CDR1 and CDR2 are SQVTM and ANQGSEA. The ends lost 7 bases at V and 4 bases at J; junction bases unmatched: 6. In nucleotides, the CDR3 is TGCAGCGCTGGGCGACAGGGCTATGGCTACACCTTC. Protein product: CSAGRQGYGYTF.

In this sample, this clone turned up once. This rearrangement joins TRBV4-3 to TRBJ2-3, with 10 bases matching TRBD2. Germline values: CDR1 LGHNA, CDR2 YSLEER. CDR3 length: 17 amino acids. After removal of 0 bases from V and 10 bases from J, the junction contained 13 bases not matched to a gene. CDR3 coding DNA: TGCGCCAGCAGCCAAGATGTAAGCGGGGGGGCCGGTTCACCGCAGTATTTT. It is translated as CASSQDVSGGAGSPQYF.

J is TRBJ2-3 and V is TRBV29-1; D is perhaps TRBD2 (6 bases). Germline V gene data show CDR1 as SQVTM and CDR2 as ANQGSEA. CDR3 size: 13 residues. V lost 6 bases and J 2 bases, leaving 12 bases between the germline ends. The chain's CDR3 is CSVSLANTDTQYF. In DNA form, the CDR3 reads TGCAGCGTGTCCCTAGCGAACACAGATACGCAGTATTTT.

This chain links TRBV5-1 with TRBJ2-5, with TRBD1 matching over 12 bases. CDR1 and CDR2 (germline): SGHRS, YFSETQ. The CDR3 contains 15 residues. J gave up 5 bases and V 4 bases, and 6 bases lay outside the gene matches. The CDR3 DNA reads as TGCGCCAGCAGCGTAGGGACAGGGGGCAGGGAGACCCAGTACTTC. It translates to CASSVGTGGRETQYF.

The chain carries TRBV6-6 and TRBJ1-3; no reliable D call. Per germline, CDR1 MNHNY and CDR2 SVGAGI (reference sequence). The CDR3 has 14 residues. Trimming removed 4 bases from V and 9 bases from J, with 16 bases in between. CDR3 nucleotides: TGTGCCAGCAGTTCCCAGGTCCGCTACGGCACCATATATTTT. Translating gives CASSSQVRYGTIYF.

CDR3 amino acids: CAWTVTTGRIGDSPLHF. As DNA, the CDR3 is TGTGCCTGGACCGTAACGACAGGGAGAATAGGGGATTCACCCCTCCACTTT. This chain connects TRBV30 to TRBJ1-6, with 7 bases aligning to TRBD1. V dropped 4 bases and J dropped 8; count of bases not matched to a gene: 17. The CDR3 length is 17 residues. Germline CDR1 GTSNPN, CDR2 SVGIG (reference sequence).